The 7 T cell receptor beta chains below were found in one sample sequenced in a study of blood T cells in healthy people across ages. The second PCR ran roughly 7 to 12 cycles with a sample-barcoded 5' primer and J-beta primers. TCRdb redid the calling of the 5' RACE reads with MiXCR, one entry per CDR3 protein. Of 650,000 or so distinct CDR3 sequences listed, around 52% were seen once; the top ten hold about 13%. The sample was blood. The source is a woman older than 75 in good health.

This clonotype was counted ten times or more. The chain links TRBV2 to TRBJ2-3; D not certain. Germline CDR1 and CDR2: SNHLY and FYNNEI. The CDR3 is made up of 16 amino acids. Trimming pared 1 base from V and 2 bases from J, leaving 13 bases between. For the CDR3, the DNA is TGTGCCAGCAGTGAAGAAGGAAATTCGTACACAGATACGCAGTATTTT. Protein product: CASSEEGNSYTDTQYF.

This clonotype was seen ten or more times. V usage is TRBV5-1 and J usage is TRBJ2-6; D is uncertain. The CDR3 covers 16 residues. Germline CDR1 reads SGHRS; CDR2 reads YFSETQ. V lost 0 bases and J lost 0, with 7 bases in between. CDR3 amino acids: CASSLAPGSGANVLTF. Written as DNA, the CDR3 is TGCGCCAGCAGCTTGGCCCCAGGCTCTGGGGCCAACGTCCTGACTTTC.

This clonotype was recorded at least ten times. V gene TRBV3-1 combines with J gene TRBJ2-7; tentative D call: TRBD2 (6 bases). The CDR3 spans 14 residues. From germline, CDR1 is LGHDT and CDR2 YNNKEL (reference sequence). V was pared by 4 bases and J by 0 bases, with 10 bases between. The CDR3 spells CASSRTTTSYEQYF. The CDR3 DNA follows: TGTGCCAGCAGCCGGACTACAACCTCCTACGAGCAGTACTTC.

This clonotype was observed a handful of times. The CDR3 reads CASSLAGGLNQPQHF. The CDR3 nucleotides are TGTGCCAGCAGCTTAGCAGGGGGCCTTAATCAGCCCCAGCATTTT. J is TRBJ1-5 and V is TRBV5-5; TRBD1 matches at 8 bases. The V and J ends lost 2 bases and 4 bases, in that order; junction bases with no gene match: 5. Germline V gene lookup returns CDR1 SGHKS and CDR2 YYEKEE (reference sequence). There are 15 residues in the CDR3.

In its sample, this clonotype was seen many times. The V and J genes are TRBV18 and TRBJ2-5; D uncertain. V shed 0 bases and J shed 5 bases, with 10 bases lying between them. This CDR3 region has 14 residues. Germline V gene lookup returns CDR1 KGHSH and CDR2 LQKENI. The DNA for the CDR3 is TGTGCCAGCTCACCACCTACCTCTCTTGAGACCCAGTACTTC. It is translated as CASSPPTSLETQYF.

The chain combines TRBV12-3 or TRBV12-4 with TRBJ2-3; possibly TRBD1 for D (5 bases). The CDR3 totals 15 residues. V was shortened by 3 bases and J by 4 bases, with 14 bases between the two germline ends. CDR3 DNA: TGTGCCAGCAGTTTGGGCTCCAGGGTGGCAGATACGCAGTATTTT. Translated, it gives CASSLGSRVADTQYF.

This clonotype was counted between two and nine times. In nucleotides, the CDR3 is TGTGCCAGCAGTTACTCGGAGGCGGTTGGGACACCCCTCCACTTT. It codes for CASSYSEAVGTPLHF. This chain links TRBV6-6 with TRBJ1-6; D is unresolved. V was shortened by 0 bases and J by 11 bases, with 14 bases between the two germline ends. The germline gives CDR1 MNHNY, CDR2 SVGAGI (reference sequence). This CDR3 comprises 15 residues.